A selection of T cell receptor beta chains follows, all from one sample in a study of cytomegalovirus exposure and HLA in healthy donors. The data were produced by immunoSEQ multiplex PCR, yet TCRdb's version contains in-frame clones alone and is incomplete. This repertoire comprises 100,000 to 150,000 clones; its ten largest clones make up around 1.6%. The specimen was PBMCs. The receptors derive from a woman aged 40 to 55 in good health and CMV-seropositive. Both conserved end residues are trimmed from each CDR3.

v_gene	j_gene	CDR3aa
TRBV2	TRBJ2-1	ASRPGQGDNEQF
TRBV12-5	TRBJ1-1	ASGQSDTEAF
TRBV5-4	TRBJ2-7	ASSRAQGLGEQY
TRBV10-3	TRBJ2-1	AISESFGLVYNEQF
TRBV7-3	TRBJ2-5	ASSSTSEETQY
TRBV7-8	TRBJ1-5	ASSSLGLLDQPQH
TRBV28	TRBJ2-1	ASIKPGTGGSNEQF
TRBV2	TRBJ1-3	ASSDVPGQGAMGNTIY
TRBV4-1	TRBJ2-7	ASSQAYRETYEQY
TRBV18	TRBJ2-1	ASSPTSASGRSEQF
TRBV15	TRBJ2-5	ATSISGSFETQY
TRBV2	TRBJ2-2	ASSETRGADGELF
TRBV16	TRBJ2-2	ASSQLSPGTSGGNTGELF
TRBV6-4	TRBJ1-2	ASRETGGYGYT
TRBV5-6	TRBJ2-1	ASTSGMTANEQF
TRBV2	TRBJ2-5	ASSGGTSGRDRETQY
TRBV29-1	TRBJ2-1	SGRTSGGDEQF
TRBV6-5	TRBJ1-2	ASSEQGNYGYT
TRBV4-1	TRBJ2-7	ASSLNGASGTTREQY
TRBV19	TRBJ2-7	ASSIWPPSGRHEQY
TRBV28	TRBJ2-3	ASTGTPSGSTDTQY
TRBV6-5	TRBJ1-3	ASSYSRTGSGNTIY
TRBV27	-	ASSFAGSSYEQY
TRBV5-6	TRBJ2-7	ASSAGSTYEQY
TRBV29-1	TRBJ2-1	SVEGLAGINEQF
TRBV19	TRBJ2-7	ASSIRRGDYEQY
TRBV28	TRBJ2-3	ASSLVLVQDTQY
TRBV2	TRBJ2-5	ASSRDTRETQY
TRBV5-1	TRBJ2-3	ASSSQGDTQY
TRBV6-6	TRBJ2-6	ASRRDSGANVLT
TRBV7-3	TRBJ1-5	ASSRLRPGGQISINQPQH
TRBV5-1	TRBJ2-1	ASSSGLAGAPSSYNEQF
TRBV5-1	TRBJ2-1	ASRKGLRTSGRPPGNEQF
TRBV27	TRBJ1-4	ASSLYHPQGGLEKLF
TRBV6-5	TRBJ1-2	ASSLTANYGYT
TRBV19	TRBJ2-7	ASTSGSSGTPYEQY
TRBV5-1	TRBJ1-5	AVGQDCLGPQH
TRBV5-1	TRBJ2-1	ASSTLSSGNDNEQF
TRBV4-3	TRBJ2-7	ASSRDRGNSYEQY
TRBV28	TRBJ1-2	ASRRQPYGYT
TRBV2	TRBJ2-4	ASSEQGPGGYSKNIQY
TRBV2	TRBJ2-3	ASMGAGRFVDTQY
TRBV14	TRBJ2-3	ASSSRTGRFADTQY
TRBV7-9	TRBJ1-6	ASSLAGSLGSPLH
TRBV7-2	TRBJ2-4	ASSPVGRAKNIQY
TRBV5-6	TRBJ1-1	ASSLAVIDRGKTEAF
TRBV20-1	TRBJ1-1	SAPPVTEAF
TRBV30	TRBJ2-7	AWSTGDSYEQY
TRBV7-3	-	ASSLSGGSIDEQY
TRBV7-3	TRBJ2-3	ASSQGTSGGGPDTQY